The 15 T cell receptor beta chains below were found in one sample sequenced in a study of T cell repertoires in cytomegalovirus infection. MiXCR, run by TCRdb on the reads, gives a single entry per CDR3 protein. The table shows 150,000 to 200,000 distinct CDR3 sequences, with 17% occurring only once. The source material was CD8+ T cells from PBMCs. Receptors were obtained from a human donor in good health (CMV status not recorded). Some clones in this sample may be carry-over from other donors' samples.

The sample holds a few counts of this clonotype. The rearrangement links TRBV25-1 to TRBJ1-1, with 7 bases identical to TRBD1. The CDR3 runs 15 residues. The germline V gene has CDR1 MGHDK and CDR2 SYGVNS. Trimming cost V 7 bases and J 0 bases; bases outside gene matches: 8. Here the CDR3 reads CASNGDRTMNTEAFF. The DNA of the CDR3 is TGTGCCAGCAACGGGGACAGAACAATGAACACTGAAGCTTTCTTT. Full variable domain (outside the CDR3, taken from reference TRBV25-1 and TRBJ1-1): EADIYQTPRYLVIGTGKKITLECSQTMGHDKMYWYQQDPGMELHLIHYSYGVNSTEKGDLSSESTVSRIRTEHFPLTLESARPSHTSQYLCASNGDRTMNTEAFFGQGTRLTVV.

The rearrangement joins TRBV20-1 to TRBJ2-7; no reliable D call. Germline CDR1 is DFQATT and CDR2 is SNEGSKA (reference sequence). CDR3 length equals 12 residues. The V gene lost 0 bases and the J gene lost 6 bases, with 9 bases spanning the gap. CDR3 coding DNA: TGCAGTGCTAGAGATGGAAGGCTCGAGCAGTACTTC. Its translation is CSARDGRLEQYF.

This clonotype was counted only a few times. V usage is TRBV25-1 and J usage is TRBJ2-7, with TRBD2 as a possible D gene (6 bases). V lost 9 bases, J lost 4 bases, and 7 bases lay in between. The CDR3 covers 10 residues. The germline gives CDR1 MGHDK, CDR2 SYGVNS. The CDR3 spells CASGGYEQYF. Written as DNA, the CDR3 is TGTGCCAGTGGGGGGTACGAGCAGTACTTC.

This clonotype appeared once. No conserved phenylalanine or tryptophan is present at the end of the CDR3, so a read error is the likely explanation. The chain links TRBV14 to TRBJ2-1; 7 bases line up with TRBD1. The CDR3 runs 17 residues. The V segment lost 1 base and the J segment 8 bases; nucleotides outside the gene matches: 14. CDR1 and CDR2 (germline): SGHDN, FVKESK. The CDR3 region has the DNA TGTGCCAGCAGCCAAGTCAAGGCGACAGGGTTTTTGTATGAGCAGTTCTTA. Translating it yields CASSQVKATGFLYEQFL.

This clonotype was picked up a small number of times. J is TRBJ2-7 and V is TRBV7-9, with 7 bases matching TRBD1. CDR3 length: 14 residues. Germline V gene sequence: CDR1 SEHNR, CDR2 FQNEAQ (reference sequence). Losses at the gene ends were 5 bases for V and 3 bases for J; bases not matched to a gene: 7. The DNA of the CDR3 is TGTGCCAGCAGCCGTGAGGGACAGATCTACGAGCAGTACTTC. This sequence encodes CASSREGQIYEQYF. Filled out from reference TRBV7-9 and TRBJ2-7, the complete variable domain reads DTGVSQNPRHKITKRGQNVTFRCDPISEHNRLYWYRQTLGQGPEFLTYFQNEAQLEKSRLLSDRFSAERPKGSFSTLEIQRTEQGDSAMYLCASSREGQIYEQYFGPGTRLTVT.

In its sample, this clonotype was seen many times. The chain employs TRBV7-2 and TRBJ1-5; no definite D call. Per germline, CDR1 SGHTA and CDR2 FQGNSA. V was cut by 5 bases and J by 0 bases, with 8 bases left in between. CDR3 length equals 14 residues. The CDR3 DNA reads TGTGCCAGCAGCGCCGACTATAGCAATCAGCCCCAGCATTTT. It translates to CASSADYSNQPQHF.

This clonotype was detected a few times. The CDR3: CASGLARGQGTYEQYF. The DNA of the CDR3 is TGTGCTAGTGGTTTGGCCAGGGGACAGGGAACCTACGAGCAGTACTTC. The chain combines TRBV12-5 with TRBJ2-7; TRBD1 aligns across 9 bases. V lost 1 base and J lost 2; bases outside the gene matches: 6. Germline CDR1 is LGHNT and CDR2 is FRNRAP. The CDR3 runs 16 residues.

The V gene is TRBV7-6, the J gene TRBJ2-5, with D tentatively TRBD1 (6 bases). The CDR3 runs to 13 residues. Trimming cost V 1 base and J 7 bases, with 10 bases left between them. Germline CDR1 reads SGHVS; CDR2 reads FNYEAQ. CDR3 nucleotides: TGTGCCAGCAGCTTAGGGGACATGGGGACCCAGTACTTC. It translates to CASSLGDMGTQYF.

The gene calls are TRBV6-2 or TRBV6-3 and TRBJ1-1; D ambiguous. With 4 bases removed from V and 2 bases from J, the gap between germline ends came to 5 bases. CDR1 and CDR2 from the germline V gene are MNHEY and SVGEGT. The CDR3 consists of 12 residues. This CDR3 reads CASSWLNTEAFF. CDR3 nucleotide sequence: TGTGCCAGCAGTTGGTTAAACACTGAAGCTTTCTTT.

This chain uses TRBV19 with TRBJ2-1; tentatively, D is TRBD1 (6 bases). Trimming took 3 bases from V and 3 from J, leaving 24 bases between them. Germline CDR1 and CDR2: LNHDA and SQIVND (reference sequence). CDR3 size: 19 residues. In nucleotides, the CDR3 is TGTGCCAGTAGTATCCGTGAGGGGGTAAACTTCAAACTCTACAATGAGCAGTTCTTC. Its translation is CASSIREGVNFKLYNEQFF.

The table lists this clonotype with a few counts. This chain links TRBV4-1 with TRBJ2-5; D is ambiguous. This CDR3 region has 13 residues. Germline CDR1 and CDR2: MGHRA and YSYEKL. The V gene lost 4 bases and the J gene lost 5 bases, with 11 bases spanning the gap. As DNA, the CDR3 is TGCGCCAGCAGCCCCTATGTGGATGAGACCCAGTACTTC. Amino acids: CASSPYVDETQYF.

The gene calls are TRBV7-2 and TRBJ2-7; D is possibly TRBD1 or TRBD2 (6 bases each). CDR1 is SGHTA and CDR2 is FQGNSA in the germline V gene. The CDR3 runs to 15 residues. V was shortened by 5 bases and J by 2 bases, with 16 bases between the two germline ends. CDR3 amino acids: CASSQGGRKTYEQYF. DNA for the CDR3: TGTGCCAGCAGCCAAGGGGGGAGAAAGACCTACGAGCAGTACTTC.

The chain employs TRBV19 and TRBJ1-1, with 9 bases aligning to TRBD1. The CDR3 is 15 amino acids. Germline V CDR1 and CDR2: LNHDA, SQIVND (reference sequence). J was trimmed by 1 base and V by 5 bases; bases with no gene match: 5. CDR3 nucleotides: TGTGCCAGTAGTCCGGAGACAGGGGGGAACACTGAAGCTTTCTTT. The encoded protein is CASSPETGGNTEAFF.

This clonotype was found a few times. V and J are TRBV20-1 and TRBJ1-1, with D tentatively TRBD1 (5 bases). The germline gives CDR1 DFQATT, CDR2 SNEGSKA (reference sequence). Trimming removed 0 bases at V and 4 bases at J, with 9 bases between. The CDR3 sequence is 13 residues long. CDR3 sequence: CSARDRGVTEAFF. Written as DNA, the CDR3 is TGCAGTGCTAGAGATCGAGGGGTCACTGAAGCTTTCTTT.

J is TRBJ1-2 and V is TRBV6-2 or TRBV6-3; TRBD1 aligns across 12 bases. The germline gives CDR1 MNHEY, CDR2 SVGEGT. The CDR3 contains 15 residues. Trimming removed 5 bases from V and 6 bases from J; junction bases left unmatched: 7. This chain's CDR3 is CASSPTGTGGHGYTF. CDR3 bases: TGTGCCAGCAGTCCGACCGGGACAGGGGGCCATGGCTACACCTTC.